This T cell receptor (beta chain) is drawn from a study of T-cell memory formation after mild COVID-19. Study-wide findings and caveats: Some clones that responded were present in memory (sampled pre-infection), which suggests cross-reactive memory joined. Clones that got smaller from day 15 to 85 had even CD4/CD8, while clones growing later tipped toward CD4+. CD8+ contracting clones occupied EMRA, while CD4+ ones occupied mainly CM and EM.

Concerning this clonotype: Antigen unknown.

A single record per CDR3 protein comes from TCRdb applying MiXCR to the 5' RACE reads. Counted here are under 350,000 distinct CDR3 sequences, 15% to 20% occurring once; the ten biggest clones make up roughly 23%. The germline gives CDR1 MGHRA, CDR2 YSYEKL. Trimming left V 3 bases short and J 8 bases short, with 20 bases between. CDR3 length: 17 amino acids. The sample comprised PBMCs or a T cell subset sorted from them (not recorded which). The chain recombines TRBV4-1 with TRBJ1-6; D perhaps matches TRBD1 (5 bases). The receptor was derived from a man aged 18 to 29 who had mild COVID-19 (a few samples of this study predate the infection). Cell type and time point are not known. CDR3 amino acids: CASSHGEGTGRDSPLHF. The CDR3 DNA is TGCGCCAGCAGCCATGGGGAGGGGACCGGGAGGGATTCACCCCTCCACTTT.